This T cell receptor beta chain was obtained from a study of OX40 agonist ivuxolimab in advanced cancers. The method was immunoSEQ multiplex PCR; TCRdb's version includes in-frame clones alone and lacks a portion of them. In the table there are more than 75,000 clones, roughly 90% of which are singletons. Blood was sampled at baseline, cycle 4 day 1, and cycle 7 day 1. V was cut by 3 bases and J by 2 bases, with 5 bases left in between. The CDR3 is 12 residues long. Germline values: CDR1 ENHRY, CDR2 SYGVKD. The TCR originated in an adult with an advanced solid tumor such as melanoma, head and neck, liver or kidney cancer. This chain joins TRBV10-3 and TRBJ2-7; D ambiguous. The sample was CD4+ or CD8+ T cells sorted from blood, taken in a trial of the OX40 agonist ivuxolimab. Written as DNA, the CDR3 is TGTGCCATCAGTGAAGAGACCTACGAGCAGTACTTC. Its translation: CAISEETYEQYF.